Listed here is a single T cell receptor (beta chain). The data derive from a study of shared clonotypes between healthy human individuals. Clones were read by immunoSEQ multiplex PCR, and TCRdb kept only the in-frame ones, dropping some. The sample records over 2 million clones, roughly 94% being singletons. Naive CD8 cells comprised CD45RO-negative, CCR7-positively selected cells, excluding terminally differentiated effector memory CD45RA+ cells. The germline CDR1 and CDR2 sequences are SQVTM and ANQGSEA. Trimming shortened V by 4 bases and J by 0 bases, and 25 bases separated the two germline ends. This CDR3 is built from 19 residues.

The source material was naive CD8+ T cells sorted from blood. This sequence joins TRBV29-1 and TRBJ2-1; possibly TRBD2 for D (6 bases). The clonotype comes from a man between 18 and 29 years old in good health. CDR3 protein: CSVGIREALRRSSYNEQFF. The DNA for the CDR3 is TGCAGCGTTGGAATAAGGGAGGCCTTAAGGCGGAGCTCCTACAATGAGCAGTTCTTC.